This T cell receptor beta chain emerged from a study of metastatic and nonmetastatic thyroid tumors. Study context: Patients with malignant and benign thyroid disease provided blood and tumor or nodule tissue, whose repertoires were compared.

This clone was found many times. Until they underwent thyroid surgery, no patient had received any treatment. TCRdb re-analyzed the PCR reads through MiXCR. There are 20,000 to 25,000 clones in the sample; 10% to 15% occur only once, and approximately 6.2% lies in the top ten. Sequencing input: blood. The source of this sequence is a male donor with papillary thyroid cancer or a benign thyroid nodule (not recorded which). Some clones in this sample may be carry-over from other donors' samples.

CDR3 sequence reads: CASSPTGGGYGYTF. In nucleotides, the CDR3 is TGCGCCAGCAGCCCGACAGGGGGCGGCTATGGCTACACCTTC. This chain links TRBV5-1 with TRBJ1-2, with 10 bases that match TRBD1. The CDR3 runs to 14 residues. The germline gives CDR1 SGHRS, CDR2 YFSETQ. J was trimmed by 4 bases and V by 4 bases; bases with no gene match: 4.